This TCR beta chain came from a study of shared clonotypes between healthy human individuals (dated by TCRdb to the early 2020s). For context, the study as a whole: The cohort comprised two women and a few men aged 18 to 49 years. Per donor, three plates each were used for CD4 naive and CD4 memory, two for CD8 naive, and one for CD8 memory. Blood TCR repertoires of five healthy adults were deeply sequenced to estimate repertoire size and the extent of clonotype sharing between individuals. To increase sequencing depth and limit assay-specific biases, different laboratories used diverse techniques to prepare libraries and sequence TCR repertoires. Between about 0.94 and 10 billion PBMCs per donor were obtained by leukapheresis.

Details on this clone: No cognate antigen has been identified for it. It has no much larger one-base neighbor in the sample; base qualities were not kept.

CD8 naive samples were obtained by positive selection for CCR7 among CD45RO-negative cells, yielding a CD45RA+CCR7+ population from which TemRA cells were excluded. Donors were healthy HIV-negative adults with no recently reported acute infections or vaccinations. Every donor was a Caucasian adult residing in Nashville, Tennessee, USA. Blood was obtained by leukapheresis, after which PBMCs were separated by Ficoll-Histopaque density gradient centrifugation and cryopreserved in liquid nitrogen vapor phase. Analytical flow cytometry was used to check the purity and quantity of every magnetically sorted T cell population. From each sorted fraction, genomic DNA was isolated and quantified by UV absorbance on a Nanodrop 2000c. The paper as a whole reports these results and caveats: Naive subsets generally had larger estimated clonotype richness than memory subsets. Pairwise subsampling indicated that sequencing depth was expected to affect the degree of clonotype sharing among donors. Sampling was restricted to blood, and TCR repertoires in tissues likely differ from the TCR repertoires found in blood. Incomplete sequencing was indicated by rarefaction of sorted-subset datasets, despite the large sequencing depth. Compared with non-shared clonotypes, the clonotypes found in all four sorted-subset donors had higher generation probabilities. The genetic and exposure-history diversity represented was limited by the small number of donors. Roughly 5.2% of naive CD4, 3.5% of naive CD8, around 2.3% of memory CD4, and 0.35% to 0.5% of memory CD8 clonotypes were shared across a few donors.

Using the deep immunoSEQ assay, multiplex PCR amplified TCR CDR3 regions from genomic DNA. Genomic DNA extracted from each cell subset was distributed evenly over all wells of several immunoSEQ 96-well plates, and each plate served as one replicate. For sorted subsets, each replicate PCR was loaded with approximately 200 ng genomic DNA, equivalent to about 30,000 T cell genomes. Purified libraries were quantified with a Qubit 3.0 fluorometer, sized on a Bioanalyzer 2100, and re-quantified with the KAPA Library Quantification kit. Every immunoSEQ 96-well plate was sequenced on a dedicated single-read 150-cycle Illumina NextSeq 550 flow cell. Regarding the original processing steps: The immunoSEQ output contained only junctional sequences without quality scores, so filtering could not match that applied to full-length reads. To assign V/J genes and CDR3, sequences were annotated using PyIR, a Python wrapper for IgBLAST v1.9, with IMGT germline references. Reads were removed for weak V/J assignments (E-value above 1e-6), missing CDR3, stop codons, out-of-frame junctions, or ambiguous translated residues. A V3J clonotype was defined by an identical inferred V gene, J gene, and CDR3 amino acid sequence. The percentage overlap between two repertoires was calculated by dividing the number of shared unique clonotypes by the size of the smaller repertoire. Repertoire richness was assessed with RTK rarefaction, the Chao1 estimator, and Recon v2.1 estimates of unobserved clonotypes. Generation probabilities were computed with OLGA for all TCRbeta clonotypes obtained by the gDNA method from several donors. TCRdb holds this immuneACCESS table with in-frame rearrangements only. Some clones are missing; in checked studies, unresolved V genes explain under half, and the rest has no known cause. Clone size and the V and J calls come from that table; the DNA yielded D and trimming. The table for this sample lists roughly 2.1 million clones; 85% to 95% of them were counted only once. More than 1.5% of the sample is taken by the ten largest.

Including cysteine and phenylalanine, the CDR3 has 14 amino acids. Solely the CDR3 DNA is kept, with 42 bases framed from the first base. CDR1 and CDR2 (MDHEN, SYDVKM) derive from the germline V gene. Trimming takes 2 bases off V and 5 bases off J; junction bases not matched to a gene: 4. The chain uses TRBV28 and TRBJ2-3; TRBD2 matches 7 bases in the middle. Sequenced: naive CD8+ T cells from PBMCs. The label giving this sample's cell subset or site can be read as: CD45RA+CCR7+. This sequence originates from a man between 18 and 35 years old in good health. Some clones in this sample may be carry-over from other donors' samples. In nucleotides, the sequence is TGTGCCAGCAGTTTAATGGCTAGCGGAGATACGCAGTATTTT. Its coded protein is CASSLMASGDTQYF. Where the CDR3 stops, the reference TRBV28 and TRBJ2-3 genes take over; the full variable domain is DVKVTQSSRYLVKRTGEKVFLECVQDMDHENMFWYRQDPGLGLRLIYFSYDVKMKEKGDIPEGYSVSREKKERFSLILESASTNQTSMYLCASSLMASGDTQYFGPGTRLTVL.